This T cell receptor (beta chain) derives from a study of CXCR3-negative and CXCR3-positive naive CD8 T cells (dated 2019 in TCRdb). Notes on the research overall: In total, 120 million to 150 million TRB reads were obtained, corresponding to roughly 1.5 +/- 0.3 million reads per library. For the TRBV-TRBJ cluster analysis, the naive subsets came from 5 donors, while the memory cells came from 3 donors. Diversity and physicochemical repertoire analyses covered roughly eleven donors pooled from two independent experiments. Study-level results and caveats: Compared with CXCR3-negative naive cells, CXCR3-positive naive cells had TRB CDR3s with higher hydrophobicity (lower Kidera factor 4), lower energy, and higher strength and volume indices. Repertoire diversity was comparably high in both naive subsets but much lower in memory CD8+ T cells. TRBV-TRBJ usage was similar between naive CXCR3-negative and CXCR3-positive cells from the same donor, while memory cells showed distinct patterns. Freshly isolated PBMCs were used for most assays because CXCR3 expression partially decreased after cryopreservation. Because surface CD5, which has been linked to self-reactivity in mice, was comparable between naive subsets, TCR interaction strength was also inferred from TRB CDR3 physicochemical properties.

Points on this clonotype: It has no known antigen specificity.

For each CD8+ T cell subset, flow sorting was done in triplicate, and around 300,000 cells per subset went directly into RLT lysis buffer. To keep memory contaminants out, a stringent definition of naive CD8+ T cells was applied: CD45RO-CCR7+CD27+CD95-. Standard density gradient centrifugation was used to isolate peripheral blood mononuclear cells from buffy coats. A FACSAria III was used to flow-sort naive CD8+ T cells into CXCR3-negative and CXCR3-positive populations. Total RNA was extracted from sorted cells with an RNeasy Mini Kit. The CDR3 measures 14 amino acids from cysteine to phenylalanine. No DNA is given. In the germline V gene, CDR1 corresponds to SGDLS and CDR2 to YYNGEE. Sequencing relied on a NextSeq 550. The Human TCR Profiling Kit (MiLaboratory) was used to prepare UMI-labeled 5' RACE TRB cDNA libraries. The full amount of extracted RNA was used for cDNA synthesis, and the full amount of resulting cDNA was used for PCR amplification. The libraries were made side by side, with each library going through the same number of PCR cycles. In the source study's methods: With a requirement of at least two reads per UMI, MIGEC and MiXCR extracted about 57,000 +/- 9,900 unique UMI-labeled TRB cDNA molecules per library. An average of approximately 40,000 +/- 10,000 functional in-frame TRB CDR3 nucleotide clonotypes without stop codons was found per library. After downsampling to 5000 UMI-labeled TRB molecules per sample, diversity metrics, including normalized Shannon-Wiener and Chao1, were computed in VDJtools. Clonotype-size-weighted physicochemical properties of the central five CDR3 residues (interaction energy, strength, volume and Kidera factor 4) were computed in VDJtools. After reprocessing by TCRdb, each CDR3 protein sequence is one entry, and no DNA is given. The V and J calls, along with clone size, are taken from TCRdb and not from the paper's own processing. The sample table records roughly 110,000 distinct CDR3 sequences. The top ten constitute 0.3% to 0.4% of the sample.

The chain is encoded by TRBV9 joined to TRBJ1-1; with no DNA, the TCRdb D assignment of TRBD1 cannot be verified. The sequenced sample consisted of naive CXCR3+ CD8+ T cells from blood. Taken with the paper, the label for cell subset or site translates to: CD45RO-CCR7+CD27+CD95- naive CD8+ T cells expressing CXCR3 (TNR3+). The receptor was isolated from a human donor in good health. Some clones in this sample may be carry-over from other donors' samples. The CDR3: CASSVGGVKTEAFF.